This is a list of T cell receptor beta chains from one sample in a study of blood T cell repertoires in COVID-19. Clones were sequenced by immunoSEQ multiplex PCR, and TCRdb holds only the in-frame ones, with some missing. The sample holds 90,000 to 100,000 clones, 70% to 90% seen once. The material sequenced was peripheral blood. The receptor source for this set is a man aged 55 to 69 with acute or convalescent COVID-19. The CDR3 runs from the conserved cysteine through the conserved F or W. A D gene is named only where the DNA matches it firmly. Where a row states a size, it is once, few, many or the class of an expanded clone; other rows omit it.

clone_size	d_call	v_call	j_call	cdr3_aa	cdr3_nt
-	-	TRBV19	TRBJ2-1	CASSIGPGTYNEQFF	TGTGCCAGTAGTATAGGGCCGGGGACCTACAATGAGCAGTTCTTC
-	TRBD2	TRBV30	TRBJ2-1	CAWSLPGTRGYNEQFF	TGTGCCTGGAGCCTCCCCGGGACTAGAGGTTACAATGAGCAGTTCTTC
-	TRBD1	TRBV3-1/TRBV3-2	TRBJ1-4	CASSQRTGTNEKLFF	TGTGCCAGCAGCCAAAGGACAGGTACTAATGAAAAACTGTTTTTT
-	TRBD2	TRBV10-3	TRBJ2-7	CAISGEPGTSGAYEQYF	TGTGCCATCAGTGGCGAGCCCGGGACTAGCGGGGCCTACGAGCAGTACTTC
-	-	TRBV11-2	TRBJ2-6	CASSPRYYPSGANVLTF	TGTGCCAGCAGCCCACGGTACTACCCTTCTGGGGCCAACGTCCTGACTTTC
-	TRBD1	TRBV6-5	TRBJ1-2	CASRPPGQKSYGYTF	TGTGCCAGCAGGCCCCCGGGACAGAAAAGCTATGGCTACACCTTC
few	TRBD1	TRBV12-3/TRBV12-4	TRBJ1-2	CASSLTGAHGYTF	TGTGCCAGCAGTTTAACAGGGGCTCATGGCTACACCTTC
-	TRBD1	TRBV6-2/TRBV6-3	TRBJ2-5	CASSYSVGRTGVETQYF	TGTGCCAGCAGTTACTCAGTGGGCAGGACAGGCGTCGAGACCCAGTACTTC
-	TRBD1	TRBV30	TRBJ1-2	CAWSLAGTGDYGYTF	TGTGCCTGGAGCCTCGCCGGGACAGGCGACTATGGCTACACCTTC
few	TRBD2	TRBV24-1	TRBJ2-1	CATSDGPGTTDNEQFF	TGTGCCACCAGTGATGGTCCCGGGACTACTGACAATGAGCAGTTCTTC
-	-	TRBV27	TRBJ1-1	CASSSGQTEAFF	TGTGCCAGCTCCTCCGGACAGACGGAAGCTTTCTTT
-	TRBD1	TRBV18	TRBJ1-2	CASSPATGADNYGYTF	TGTGCCAGCTCACCGGCGACAGGGGCGGATAACTATGGCTACACCTTC
-	-	TRBV4-2	TRBJ2-5	CASSPVGGGGSETQYF	TGTGCCAGCAGCCCCGTCGGCGGGGGCGGGTCGGAGACCCAGTACTTC
-	TRBD1	TRBV7-9	TRBJ2-1	CASSPRGGFPNEQFF	TGTGCCAGCAGCCCCCGAGGGGGCTTTCCTAATGAGCAGTTCTTC
-	-	TRBV5-1	TRBJ2-3	CASSSDSPEADTQYF	TGCGCCAGCAGCTCTGACTCCCCAGAGGCAGATACGCAGTATTTT
-	-	TRBV7-6	TRBJ2-1	CASSLDRYNEQFF	TGTGCCAGCAGCTTAGACAGGTACAATGAGCAGTTCTTC
once	TRBD1	TRBV27	TRBJ2-3	CASSIGTGDFTDTQYF	TGTGCCAGCAGCATCGGGACAGGGGATTTCACAGATACGCAGTATTTT
-	-	TRBV11-2	TRBJ2-2	CASSPAWWLGTELFF	TGTGCCAGCAGCCCTGCCTGGTGGCTTGGGACAGAGCTGTTTTTT
-	-	TRBV3-1/TRBV3-2	TRBJ1-6	CASSQEGGRSPLHF	TGTGCCAGCAGCCAAGAAGGGGGACGGTCACCCCTCCACTTT
-	TRBD2	TRBV5-1	TRBJ2-1	CASSLMTSGAEQFF	TGCGCCAGCAGCCTTATGACTAGCGGGGCTGAGCAGTTCTTC
-	-	TRBV7-9	TRBJ1-2	CASSGTPYGYTF	TGTGCCAGCAGCGGGACTCCGTATGGCTACACCTTC
-	-	TRBV7-6	TRBJ2-2	CASSLGTEKTGELFF	TGTGCCAGCAGCTTAGGGACAGAAAAAACCGGGGAGCTGTTTTTT
-	-	TRBV7-3	TRBJ1-1	CASSLGGDRNQEAFF	TGTGCCAGCAGCTTGGGTGGTGACAGGAATCAAGAAGCTTTCTTT
-	TRBD1	TRBV10-3	TRBJ2-3	CAISEGQGRGADTQYF	TGTGCCATCAGTGAGGGACAGGGGAGGGGTGCAGATACGCAGTATTTT
-	TRBD1	TRBV19	TRBJ1-3	CASSPRRGASGNTIYF	TGTGCCAGTAGCCCCCGCAGGGGGGCTTCTGGAAACACCATATATTTT
-	-	TRBV7-2	TRBJ2-5	CASSLRQLQETQYF	TGTGCCAGCAGCCTCCGACAGCTTCAAGAGACCCAGTACTTC
-	-	TRBV9	TRBJ2-5	CASSVAGGFKETQYF	TGTGCCAGCAGCGTAGCCGGCGGGTTCAAAGAGACCCAGTACTTC
-	-	TRBV6-5	TRBJ2-6	CASSYPAGSGANVLTF	TGTGCCAGCAGTTACCCCGCGGGCTCTGGGGCCAACGTCCTGACTTTC
-	TRBD2	TRBV12-3/TRBV12-4	TRBJ2-2	CVDLAGETGELFF	TGTGTCGACTTGGCGGGAGAAACCGGGGAGCTGTTTTTT
few	-	TRBV6-2/TRBV6-3	TRBJ1-1	CASSIISNTEAFF	TGTGCCAGCAGCATAATCTCGAACACTGAAGCTTTCTTT
few	-	TRBV7-8	TRBJ2-2	CASSPLQGGELFF	TGTGCCAGCAGCCCGCTTCAGGGCGGGGAGCTGTTTTTT
few	TRBD1	TRBV27	TRBJ1-1	CASSREAGQGNTEAFF	TGTGCCAGCAGTCGGGAGGCGGGACAGGGAAACACTGAAGCTTTCTTT
few	-	TRBV5-1	TRBJ2-2	CASSLDSTNTGELFF	TGCGCCAGCAGTTTGGACAGTACGAACACCGGGGAGCTGTTTTTT
-	-	TRBV19	TRBJ1-5	CASSVAVSNQPQHF	TGTGCCAGTAGTGTTGCAGTTAGCAATCAGCCCCAGCATTTT
many	TRBD2	TRBV9	TRBJ2-1	CASGVERGGYNEQFF	TGTGCCAGCGGAGTAGAGCGGGGGGGTTACAATGAGCAGTTCTTC
-	TRBD1	TRBV6-5	TRBJ1-1	CASRHRGPNTEAFF	TGTGCCAGCAGGCACAGGGGCCCGAACACTGAAGCTTTCTTT
-	-	TRBV27	TRBJ1-1	CASSFGAGHTEAFF	TGTGCCAGCAGTTTTGGGGCAGGGCACACTGAAGCTTTCTTT
-	TRBD2	TRBV7-2	TRBJ2-1	CASSLELAGLGYEQFF	TGTGCCAGCAGCTTAGAACTAGCGGGGTTAGGCTATGAGCAGTTCTTC
-	TRBD2	TRBV29-1	TRBJ2-7	CSVEEGRGNEQYF	TGCAGCGTTGAAGAGGGGAGGGGAAACGAGCAGTACTTC
-	TRBD1	TRBV19	TRBJ1-1	CASSIGILRTGTTEAFF	TGTGCCAGTAGTATTGGGATCTTACGGACAGGGACCACTGAAGCTTTCTTT
-	-	TRBV7-9	TRBJ2-2	CASSFYLETGELFF	TGTGCCAGCAGCTTCTACTTAGAGACCGGGGAGCTGTTTTTT
-	TRBD1	TRBV24-1	TRBJ2-1	CATSAHGTGGYNEQFF	TGTGCCACCAGTGCCCACGGGACAGGGGGTTACAATGAGCAGTTCTTC
-	-	TRBV6-5	TRBJ1-1	CASIDRGGGTEAFF	TGTGCCAGCATAGATAGGGGAGGCGGAACTGAAGCTTTCTTT
-	-	TRBV12-3/TRBV12-4	TRBJ1-2	CASSFGENGYTF	TGTGCCAGCAGTTTCGGGGAGAATGGCTACACCTTC
-	TRBD1	TRBV2	TRBJ2-1	CASRTGTYNEQFF	TGTGCCAGCCGGACAGGAACCTACAATGAGCAGTTCTTC
-	-	TRBV5-1	TRBJ1-4	CASSFGGSNEKLFF	TGCGCCAGCAGCTTCGGGGGGAGCAATGAAAAACTGTTTTTT
-	TRBD2	TRBV10-2	TRBJ2-5	CASSPGTSGQETQYF	TGCGCCAGCAGCCCCGGGACTAGCGGACAAGAGACCCAGTACTTC
once	-	TRBV25-1	TRBJ1-1	CASTYGEGLTEAFF	TGTGCCAGCACCTACGGGGAGGGACTCACTGAAGCTTTCTTT
-	-	TRBV18	TRBJ1-1	CASSTSGAGDTEAFF	TGTGCCAGCTCAACGTCTGGGGCGGGGGACACTGAAGCTTTCTTT
-	-	TRBV15	TRBJ2-4	CATSRVSTSRAKNIQYF	TGTGCCACCAGCAGAGTGTCCACTAGCCGAGCCAAAAACATTCAGTACTTC
few	-	TRBV11-2	TRBJ2-7	CASSLGSDYEQYF	TGTGCCAGCAGCTTAGGGTCAGATTACGAGCAGTACTTC
-	TRBD1	TRBV11-3	TRBJ1-1	CASSLGQGYTEAFF	TGTGCCAGCAGCTTGGGACAGGGGTACACTGAAGCTTTCTTT